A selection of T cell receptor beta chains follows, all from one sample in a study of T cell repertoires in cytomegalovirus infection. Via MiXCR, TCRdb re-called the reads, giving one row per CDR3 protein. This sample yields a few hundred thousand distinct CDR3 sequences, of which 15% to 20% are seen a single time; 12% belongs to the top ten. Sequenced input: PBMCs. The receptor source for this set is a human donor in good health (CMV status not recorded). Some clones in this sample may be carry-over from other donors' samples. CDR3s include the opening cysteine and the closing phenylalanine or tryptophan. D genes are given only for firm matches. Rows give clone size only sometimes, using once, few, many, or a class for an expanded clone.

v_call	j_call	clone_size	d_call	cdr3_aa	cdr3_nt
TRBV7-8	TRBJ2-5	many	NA	CASSPLWTAQETQYF	TGTGCCAGCAGCCCCCTCTGGACAGCTCAAGAGACCCAGTACTTC
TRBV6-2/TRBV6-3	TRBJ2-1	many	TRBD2	CASNRVGLAGGSSYNEQFF	TGTGCCAGCAACAGGGTGGGACTAGCGGGGGGGAGCTCCTACAATGAGCAGTTCTTC
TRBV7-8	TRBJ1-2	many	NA	CASSLALGAYGYTF	TGTGCCAGCAGCTTAGCGCTGGGAGCTTATGGCTACACCTTC
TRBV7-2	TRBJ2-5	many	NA	CASSPGGTVLQETQYF	TGTGCCAGCAGCCCGGGCGGGACAGTTTTACAAGAGACCCAGTACTTC
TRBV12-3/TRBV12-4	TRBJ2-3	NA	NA	CASSAGAGMLDTQYF	TGTGCCAGCAGTGCCGGAGCAGGGATGCTTGATACGCAGTATTTT
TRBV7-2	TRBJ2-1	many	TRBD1	CASSLELEGAAGHNEQFF	TGTGCCAGCAGCTTAGAGCTCGAGGGGGCCGCGGGCCACAATGAGCAGTTCTTC
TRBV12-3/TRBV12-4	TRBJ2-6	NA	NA	CAGRQSSGANVLTF	TGTGCCGGGAGACAGAGCTCTGGGGCCAACGTCCTGACTTTC
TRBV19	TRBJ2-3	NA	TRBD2	CASSIGDGRDTQYF	TGTGCCAGTAGTATCGGGGACGGGAGGGATACGCAGTATTTT
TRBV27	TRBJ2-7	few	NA	CASSLSSQATKPSEQYF	TGTGCCAGCAGTTTAAGCTCGCAGGCAACAAAACCCTCCGAGCAGTACTTC
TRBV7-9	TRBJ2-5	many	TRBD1	CASSLRTGAPQETQYF	TGTGCCAGCAGCCTCCGGACAGGCGCCCCTCAAGAGACCCAGTACTTC
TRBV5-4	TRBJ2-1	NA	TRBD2	CASTPQVAGGSDEQFF	TGTGCCAGCACCCCCCAAGTAGCGGGGGGTTCGGATGAGCAGTTCTTC
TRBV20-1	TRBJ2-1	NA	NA	CSARDGGPRNEQFF	TGCAGTGCTAGAGACGGGGGCCCCCGGAATGAGCAGTTCTTC
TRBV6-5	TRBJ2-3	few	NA	CASSRSPGQRTDTQYF	TGTGCCAGCAGTCGCAGTCCAGGACAACGCACAGATACGCAGTATTTT
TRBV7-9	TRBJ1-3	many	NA	CASSLRQVANTIYF	TGTGCCAGCAGCTTACGACAGGTCGCGAACACCATATATTTT
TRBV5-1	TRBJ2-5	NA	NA	CASSLASIQETQYF	TGCGCCAGCAGCTTGGCTTCCATCCAAGAGACCCAGTACTTC
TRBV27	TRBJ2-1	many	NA	CASSSGLLSSYNEQFF	TGTGCCAGCAGTTCCGGACTGTTAAGCTCCTACAATGAGCAGTTCTTC
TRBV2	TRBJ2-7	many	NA	CASSEAWRGNSYEQYF	TGTGCCAGCAGTGAAGCTTGGCGGGGAAACTCCTACGAGCAGTACTTC
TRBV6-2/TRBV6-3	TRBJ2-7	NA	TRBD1	CASSPRLAGGAYEQYF	TGTGCCAGCAGTCCCCGGTTAGCAGGGGGAGCCTACGAGCAGTACTTC
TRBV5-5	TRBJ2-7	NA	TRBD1	CASSFLGQGTTYEQYF	TGTGCCAGCAGCTTTCTCGGACAGGGGACAACCTACGAGCAGTACTTC
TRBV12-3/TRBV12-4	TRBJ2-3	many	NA	CASSYRQGTDTQYF	TGTGCCAGCAGTTACCGACAGGGCACAGATACGCAGTATTTT
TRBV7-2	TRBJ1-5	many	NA	CASSLSSGRGGNQPQHF	TGTGCCAGCAGCTTATCGTCGGGGCGCGGGGGCAATCAGCCCCAGCATTTT
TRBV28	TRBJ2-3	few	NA	CASSFGASTSTDTQYF	TGTGCCAGCAGTTTCGGGGCTAGCACTAGCACAGATACGCAGTATTTT
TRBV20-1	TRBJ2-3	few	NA	CSAREGGPDTQYF	TGCAGTGCTAGAGAGGGGGGGCCAGATACGCAGTATTTT
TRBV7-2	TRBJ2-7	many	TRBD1	CASSSTGDEQYF	TGTGCCAGCAGCTCAACAGGGGACGAGCAGTACTTC
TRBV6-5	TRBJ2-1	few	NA	CASSYSSQANEQFF	TGTGCCAGCAGTTACTCGTCACAGGCGAATGAGCAGTTCTTC
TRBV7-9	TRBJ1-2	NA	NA	CASSLADLYGYTF	TGTGCCAGCAGCTTAGCGGACCTCTATGGCTACACCTTC
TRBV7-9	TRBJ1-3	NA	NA	CASSLTQRAGNTIYF	TGTGCCAGCAGCTTAACGCAGAGGGCGGGAAACACCATATATTTT
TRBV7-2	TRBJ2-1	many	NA	CASSTGTPYNEQFF	TGTGCCAGCAGCACAGGGACTCCTTACAATGAGCAGTTCTTC
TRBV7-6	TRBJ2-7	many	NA	CASSLGARMTWEQYF	TGTGCCAGCAGCTTAGGGGCCAGGATGACATGGGAGCAGTACTTC
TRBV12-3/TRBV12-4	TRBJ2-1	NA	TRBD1	CASSPGTGRQFF	TGTGCCAGCAGTCCGGGGACAGGGCGGCAGTTCTTC
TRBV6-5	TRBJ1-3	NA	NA	CASSVLHNAGNTIYF	TGTGCCAGCAGTGTCCTCCATAACGCTGGAAACACCATATATTTT